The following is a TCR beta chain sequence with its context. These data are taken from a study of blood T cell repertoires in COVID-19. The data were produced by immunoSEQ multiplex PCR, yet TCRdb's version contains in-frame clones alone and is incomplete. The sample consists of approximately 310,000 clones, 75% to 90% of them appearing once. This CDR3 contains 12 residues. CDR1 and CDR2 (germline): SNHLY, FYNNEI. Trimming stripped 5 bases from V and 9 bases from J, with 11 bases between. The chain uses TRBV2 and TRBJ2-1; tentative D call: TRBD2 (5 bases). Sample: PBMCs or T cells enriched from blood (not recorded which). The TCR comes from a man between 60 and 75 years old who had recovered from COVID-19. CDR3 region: CASSYGSGEQFF. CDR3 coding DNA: TGTGCCAGCAGTTATGGCAGCGGTGAGCAGTTCTTC.